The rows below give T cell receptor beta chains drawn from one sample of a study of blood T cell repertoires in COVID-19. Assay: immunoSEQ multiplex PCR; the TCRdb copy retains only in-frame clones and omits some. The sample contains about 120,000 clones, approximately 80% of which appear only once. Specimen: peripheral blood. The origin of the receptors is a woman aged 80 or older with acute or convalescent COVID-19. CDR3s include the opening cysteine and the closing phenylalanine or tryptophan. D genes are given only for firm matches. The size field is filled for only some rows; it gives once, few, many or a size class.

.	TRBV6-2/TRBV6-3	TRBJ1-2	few	CASSYAPAGAYGYTF	TGTGCCAGCAGTTACGCCCCCGCGGGGGCCTATGGCTACACCTTC
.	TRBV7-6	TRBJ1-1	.	CASSLESRWGNTEAFF	TGTGCCAGCAGCTTAGAGTCCCGGTGGGGCAACACTGAAGCTTTCTTT
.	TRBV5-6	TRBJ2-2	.	CASSVRSHHTGELFF	TGTGCCAGCAGCGTGAGGTCACATCACACCGGGGAGCTGTTTTTT
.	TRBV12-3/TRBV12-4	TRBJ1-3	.	CASSPVINTIYF	TGTGCCAGCAGCCCAGTCATCAACACCATATATTTT
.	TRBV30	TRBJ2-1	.	CAWRGPGDEQFF	TGTGCCTGGAGGGGGCCGGGGGATGAGCAGTTCTTC
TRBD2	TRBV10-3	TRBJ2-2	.	CAIKGVAGNTGELFF	TGTGCCATCAAAGGGGTAGCGGGGAACACCGGGGAGCTGTTTTTT
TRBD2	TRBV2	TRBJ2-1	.	CASSRTSGEYNEQFF	TGTGCCAGCAGCCGTACTAGCGGGGAGTACAATGAGCAGTTCTTC
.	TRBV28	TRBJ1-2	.	CASSPPWTDYYGYTF	TGTGCCAGCAGTCCACCTTGGACAGACTACTATGGCTACACCTTC
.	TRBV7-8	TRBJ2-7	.	CASSFFGETYEQYF	TGTGCCAGCAGCTTTTTCGGGGAGACCTACGAGCAGTACTTC
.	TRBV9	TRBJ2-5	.	CASSVAPSRGETQYF	TGTGCCAGCAGCGTAGCCCCCAGCCGGGGGGAGACCCAGTACTTC
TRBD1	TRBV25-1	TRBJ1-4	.	CASSPQGATNEKLFF	TGTGCCAGCAGCCCACAGGGGGCAACTAATGAAAAACTGTTTTTT
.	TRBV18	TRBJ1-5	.	CASSPTMGANQPQHF	TGTGCCAGCTCACCAACCATGGGGGCTAATCAGCCCCAGCATTTT
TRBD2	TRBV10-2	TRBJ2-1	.	CASRDSLAGGGYNEQFF	TGCGCCAGCAGGGATTCATTAGCGGGAGGGGGCTACAATGAGCAGTTCTTC
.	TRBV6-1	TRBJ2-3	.	CASSEAGNRLDTQYF	TGTGCCAGCAGTGAAGCCGGGAATCGGTTAGATACGCAGTATTTT
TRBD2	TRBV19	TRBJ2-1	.	CASSPRLAGPSPTSNEQFF	TGTGCCAGTAGTCCCCGCTTAGCGGGTCCTTCCCCTACGAGCAATGAGCAGTTCTTC
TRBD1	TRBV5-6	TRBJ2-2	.	CASSRQGSGELFF	TGTGCCAGCAGCCGACAGGGCTCCGGGGAGCTGTTTTTT
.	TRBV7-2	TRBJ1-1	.	CASSLARADTEAFF	TGTGCCAGCAGCTTAGCCAGGGCTGACACTGAAGCTTTCTTT
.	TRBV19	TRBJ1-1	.	CASSMGGGTEAFF	TGTGCCAGTAGTATGGGGGGGGGCACTGAAGCTTTCTTT
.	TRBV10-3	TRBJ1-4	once	CAISVGQGDEKLFF	TGTGCCATCAGTGTTGGGCAGGGTGACGAAAAACTGTTTTTT
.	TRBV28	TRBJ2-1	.	CASSLGQGNEQFF	TGTGCCAGCAGTTTAGGTCAGGGTAATGAGCAGTTCTTC
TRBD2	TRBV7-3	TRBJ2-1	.	CASSRGTSAYNEQFF	TGTGCCAGCAGCCGCGGGACTAGCGCCTACAATGAGCAGTTCTTC
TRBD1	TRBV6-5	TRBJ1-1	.	CASSSLNRGTEAFF	TGTGCCAGCAGCTCCCTCAACAGGGGCACTGAAGCTTTCTTT
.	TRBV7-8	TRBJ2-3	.	CASSTAGITDTQYF	TGTGCCAGCAGCACTGCCGGGATCACAGATACGCAGTATTTT
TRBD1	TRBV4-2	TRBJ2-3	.	CASSQGTGADTQYF	TGTGCCAGCAGCCAAGGGACAGGGGCAGATACGCAGTATTTT
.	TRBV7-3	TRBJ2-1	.	CASSSNRNEQFF	TGTGCCAGCAGCTCCAACCGGAATGAGCAGTTCTTC
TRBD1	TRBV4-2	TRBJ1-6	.	CASSREGQINSPLHF	TGTGCCAGCAGCCGAGAGGGACAGATTAATTCACCCCTCCACTTT
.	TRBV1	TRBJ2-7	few	CTSSQDGPPEGEQYF	TGCACCAGCAGCCAAGACGGCCCTCCGGAGGGGGAGCAGTACTTC
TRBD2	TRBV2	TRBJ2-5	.	CASSKSGGEQETQYF	TGTGCCAGCAGTAAAAGCGGGGGGGAACAAGAGACCCAGTACTTC
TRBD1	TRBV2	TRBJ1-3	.	CASRADRASGNTIYF	TGTGCCAGCAGAGCTGACAGGGCCTCTGGAAACACCATATATTTT
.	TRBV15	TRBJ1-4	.	CATSKRTSRSEKLFF	TGTGCCACCAGCAAGAGGACTTCAAGAAGTGAAAAACTGTTTTTT
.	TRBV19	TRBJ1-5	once	CASSTSRGAQHF	TGTGCCAGTAGTACTTCACGGGGGGCCCAGCATTTT
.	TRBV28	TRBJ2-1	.	CASSLQAYNEQFF	TGTGCCAGCAGTTTGCAAGCGTACAATGAGCAGTTCTTC
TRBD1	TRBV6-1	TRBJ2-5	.	CASSEDRVQETQYF	TGTGCCAGCAGTGAGGACAGGGTCCAAGAGACCCAGTACTTC
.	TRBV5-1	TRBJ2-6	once	CASTGFSGANVLTF	TGCGCCAGCACCGGGTTCTCTGGGGCCAACGTCCTGACTTTC
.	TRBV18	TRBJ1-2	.	CASSPLFRLGGDGYTF	TGTGCCAGCTCACCACTCTTCCGTCTGGGGGGAGATGGCTACACCTTC
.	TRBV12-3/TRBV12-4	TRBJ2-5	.	CASSLVGGETQYF	TGTGCCAGCAGTTTGGTGGGGGGAGAGACCCAGTACTTC
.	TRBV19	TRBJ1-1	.	CASSDPARTEAFF	TGTGCCAGTAGTGACCCTGCGAGGACTGAAGCTTTCTTT
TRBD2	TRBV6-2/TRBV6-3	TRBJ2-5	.	CASSYSPTSVQETQYF	TGTGCCAGCAGTTACTCGCCGACTAGCGTCCAAGAGACCCAGTACTTC
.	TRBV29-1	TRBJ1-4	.	CSVGRNEKLFF	TGCAGCGTTGGCAGAAATGAAAAACTGTTTTTT
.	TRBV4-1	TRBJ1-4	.	CASSQGHGGNEKLFF	TGCGCCAGCAGCCAGGGCCACGGGGGGAATGAAAAACTGTTTTTT
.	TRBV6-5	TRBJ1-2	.	CASSTGGYTF	TGTGCCAGCAGTACAGGTGGCTACACCTTC
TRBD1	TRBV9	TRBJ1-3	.	CASSGQGREHTIYF	TGTGCCAGCAGCGGACAGGGGAGAGAGCACACCATATATTTT
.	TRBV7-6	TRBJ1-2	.	CASSPGQGLGWGYTF	TGTGCCAGCAGCCCTGGGCAGGGGCTGGGCTGGGGCTACACCTTC
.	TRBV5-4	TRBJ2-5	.	CASSLASNRETQYF	TGTGCCAGCAGCTTAGCGAGCAATAGGGAGACCCAGTACTTC
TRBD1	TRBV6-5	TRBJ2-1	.	CASSSGTGGYNEQFF	TGTGCCAGCAGCTCCGGGACAGGGGGATACAATGAGCAGTTCTTC